One and the same sample provided the 21 T cell receptor beta chains below, sequenced in a study of blood T cell repertoires in COVID-19. Assay: immunoSEQ multiplex PCR; the TCRdb copy retains only in-frame clones and omits some. The sample shows about 96,000 clones, around 84% of them seen only once. The sequenced sample consisted of peripheral blood. The receptors were gathered from a woman in her sixties with acute or convalescent COVID-19.

The V and J genes are TRBV7-3 and TRBJ2-5; 11 bases fit TRBD2. CDR3 length: 15 amino acids. The germline V gene encodes CDR1 SGHTA and CDR2 FQGTGA. V gave up 1 base and J gave up 5 bases; unmatched junction bases: 3. The CDR3 nucleotides read TGTGCCAGCAGCTTAATAGCGGGGGGGCGTGAGACCCAGTACTTC. Translating it yields CASSLIAGGRETQYF.

The chain is built from TRBV5-4 and TRBJ1-1, with D maybe TRBD1 (5 bases). CDR1 and CDR2 (germline): SGHNT, YYREEE (reference sequence). Trimming took off 0 bases at V and 2 bases at J, with 11 bases between the two ends. This CDR3 is built from 15 residues. The CDR3 here is CASSLGGRPNTEAFF. The CDR3, as DNA: TGTGCCAGCAGCTTGGGGGGCAGGCCCAACACTGAAGCTTTCTTT.

The V gene is TRBV7-8, the J gene TRBJ2-7; TRBD2 agrees at 9 bases. The CDR3 is made up of 17 amino acids. Germline V gene lookup returns CDR1 SGHVS and CDR2 FQNEAQ. The V gene end was trimmed by 3 bases and the J gene end by 1 base; junction bases not matched to a gene: 10. The CDR3 sequence: CASSFAAGGGDSYEQYF. The CDR3 region has the DNA TGTGCCAGCAGCTTTGCCGCAGGCGGGGGGGATTCCTACGAGCAGTACTTC.

The chain joins TRBV29-1 to TRBJ2-3; 11 nucleotides align to TRBD1. CDR1 and CDR2 (germline): SQVTM, ANQGSEA. Unmatched junction bases numbered 4, after V lost 6 bases and J lost 5 bases. This CDR3 contains 13 residues. The CDR3 nucleotides read TGCAGCGTCCAGGACAGGGGGCTAGATACGCAGTATTTT. This gives the protein CSVQDRGLDTQYF.

This clone was counted many times. This chain connects TRBV2 to TRBJ1-5, with 8 positions matching TRBD1. This CDR3 contains 15 residues. V gave up 6 bases and J gave up 4 bases; unmatched junction bases: 8. Germline lookup yields CDR1 SNHLY and CDR2 FYNNEI. The CDR3: CASRPTGAPNQPQHF. CDR3 coding DNA: TGTGCCAGCAGACCGACAGGGGCTCCTAATCAGCCCCAGCATTTT.

The chain joins TRBV11-3 to TRBJ2-3, with TRBD2 matching over 10 bases. Germline V gene data show CDR1 as SGHNT and CDR2 as YENEEA. The CDR3 is 16 residues long. V trimming: 1 base; J trimming: 1 base; junction bases outside the gene matches: 2. The CDR3 DNA is TGTGCCAGCAGCTTAGGGCTAGCGGGGGGCACAGATACGCAGTATTTT. Its translation: CASSLGLAGGTDTQYF. Full variable domain (remainder filled in from reference TRBV11-3 and TRBJ2-3): EAGVVQSPRYKIIEKKQPVAFWCNPISGHNTLYWYLQNLGQGPELLIRYENEEAVDDSQLPKDRFSAERLKGVDSTLKIQPAELGDSAVYLCASSLGLAGGTDTQYFGPGTRLTVL.

This chain connects TRBV7-2 to TRBJ1-6; unclear D gene. V was shortened by 5 bases and J by 7 bases, with 12 bases between the two germline ends. Germline V lookup: CDR1 SGHTA, CDR2 FQGNSA. This CDR3 has 14 residues. The CDR3 DNA reads TGTGCCAGCAGCCAAGTTCCAGAAAATTCACCCCTCCACTTT. Encoded protein: CASSQVPENSPLHF.

A few counts support this clone. The CDR3 coding sequence is TGTGCCAGCTCCACAGGCTATTATGGCTACACCTTC. Translating it yields CASSTGYYGYTF. The chain recombines TRBV25-1 with TRBJ1-2, with D perhaps TRBD1 (5 bases). Trimming took off 8 bases at V and 5 bases at J, with 12 bases between the two ends. Germline CDR1 MGHDK, CDR2 SYGVNS. This CDR3 comprises 12 residues.

This chain connects TRBV5-6 to TRBJ1-2; maybe TRBD1 (5 bases). CDR1 SGHDT and CDR2 YYEEEE come from the germline V gene. This CDR3 spans 14 amino acids. Trimming pared 4 bases from V and 7 bases from J, leaving 17 bases between. The CDR3 here is CASSGPDSLGGYTF. In DNA form, the CDR3 reads TGTGCCAGCAGCGGGCCTGACAGTCTCGGTGGCTACACCTTC.

Written as DNA, the CDR3 is TGTGCCAGCAGTGGGTCAAGAGGGAGGAGCACTGAAGCTTTCTTT. It specifies CASSGSRGRSTEAFF. The V and J genes are TRBV2 and TRBJ1-1; D is unclear. The V and J ends lost 4 bases and 4 bases respectively, with 16 bases between them. Germline assignment: CDR1 SNHLY and CDR2 FYNNEI. This CDR3 comprises 15 residues.

The rearrangement links TRBV5-1 to TRBJ1-6; D is uncertain. Germline assignment: CDR1 SGHRS and CDR2 YFSETQ. This CDR3 contains 12 residues. V lost 4 bases and J lost 8, with 7 bases in between. The CDR3 nucleotides read TGCGCCAGCAGCGCAGGTGATTCACCCCTCCACTTT. The encoded protein is CASSAGDSPLHF.

The chain couples TRBV5-1 to TRBJ1-1; D not resolved. V lost 0 bases to trimming and J lost 1 base, with 10 bases between them. The germline gives CDR1 SGHRS, CDR2 YFSETQ. This CDR3 region has 15 residues. CDR3 loop: CASSLESRPNTEAFF. The CDR3 nucleotides are TGCGCCAGCAGCTTGGAATCCAGGCCGAACACTGAAGCTTTCTTT. Full variable domain (remainder filled in from reference TRBV5-1 and TRBJ1-1): KAGVTQTPRYLIKTRGQQVTLSCSPISGHRSVSWYQQTPGQGLQFLFEYFSETQRNKGNFPGRFSGRQFSNSRSEMNVSTLELGDSALYLCASSLESRPNTEAFFGQGTRLTVV.

The V call is TRBV7-9, the J call TRBJ2-7; 7 bases fit TRBD1. V gave up 1 base and J gave up 7 bases; unmatched junction bases: 7. Looked up from germline, CDR1 is SEHNR and CDR2 is FQNEAQ (reference sequence). This CDR3 is built from 14 residues. The CDR3, as DNA: TGTGCCAGCAGCTTAGGGACAGGTTCGGGGGAGCAGTACTTC. Translated, it gives CASSLGTGSGEQYF.

This clone was detected a few times. V and J are TRBV5-4 and TRBJ2-5; 12 bases align to TRBD2. The CDR3 length is 15 residues. V was pared by 3 bases and J by 5 bases, with 5 bases of the junction left unmatched. Per the germline V gene, CDR1 is SGHNT and CDR2 is YYREEE (reference sequence). In DNA form, the CDR3 reads TGTGCCAGCAGCTCCCGACTAGCGGGGGCTGAGACCCAGTACTTC. Protein product: CASSSRLAGAETQYF.

The chain is built from TRBV2 and TRBJ1-1; D gene unclear. This CDR3 comprises 12 residues. CDR1 SNHLY and CDR2 FYNNEI come from the germline V gene. Between the trimmed V and J ends, which lost 5 bases and 10 bases, there was a span of 14 bases. The CDR3 here is CASSPRSNRAFF. The CDR3 coding sequence is TGTGCCAGCAGTCCTAGATCCAACCGAGCTTTCTTT. Drawing the rest from reference TRBV2 and TRBJ1-1, the complete variable domain is EPEVTQTPSHQVTQMGQEVILRCVPISNHLYFYWYRQILGQKVEFLVSFYNNEISEKSEIFDDQFSVERPDGSNFTLKIRSTKLEDSAMYFCASSPRSNRAFFGQGTRLTVV.

The V gene is TRBV4-1, the J gene TRBJ1-1; maybe TRBD1 (5 bases). Germline CDR1 is MGHRA and CDR2 is YSYEKL. This CDR3 comprises 16 residues. The V end lost 2 bases, the J end lost 4 bases, and 17 bases lay between the germline ends. This chain's CDR3 is CASSQLDSLSSTEAFF. DNA of the CDR3: TGCGCCAGCAGCCAACTAGACAGCCTTAGCAGCACTGAAGCTTTCTTT.

The chain links TRBV3-1 (or the pseudogene TRBV3-2) to TRBJ2-7, with TRBD2 identical over 10 bases. The CDR3 totals 14 residues. The V and J ends lost 2 bases and 4 bases, in that order; junction bases with no gene match: 2. The germline V gene encodes CDR1 LGHDT and CDR2 YNNKEL (reference sequence). This CDR3 reads CASSQTSGVYEQYF. In DNA, the CDR3 is TGTGCCAGCAGCCAAACTAGCGGGGTATACGAGCAGTACTTC.

This clone came up once. The chain uses TRBV10-3 and TRBJ2-1; tentatively, D is TRBD1 (6 bases). CDR3 length: 15 amino acids. Germline V gene lookup returns CDR1 ENHRY and CDR2 SYGVKD. Trimming shortened V by 4 bases and J by 1 base, and 11 bases separated the two germline ends. The CDR3, as DNA: TGTGCCATCAGTGCCACACAGGGATCCTACAATGAGCAGTTCTTC. Its protein is CAISATQGSYNEQFF.

V usage is TRBV6-5 and J usage is TRBJ1-5, with 8 bases identical to TRBD1. V shed 6 bases and J 6 bases; nucleotides not matched to a gene: 10. Per germline, CDR1 MNHEY and CDR2 SVGAGI. The CDR3 sequence is 15 residues long. The CDR3 sequence: CASSITATGAQPQHF. The CDR3 bases are TGTGCCAGCAGCATCACCGCGACAGGGGCTCAGCCCCAGCATTTT.

The chain links TRBV28 to TRBJ1-5, with TRBD1 matching over 8 bases. The germline V gene has CDR1 MDHEN and CDR2 SYDVKM. Trimming at V came to 5 bases and at J to 4 bases, leaving 10 bases not matched to a gene. This CDR3 comprises 16 residues. CDR3: CASSRRTGFKNQPQHF. In nucleotides, the CDR3 is TGTGCCAGCAGTCGCAGGACAGGGTTTAAAAATCAGCCCCAGCATTTT.

A single count supports this clone. The chain employs TRBV2 and TRBJ1-5; 9 positions match TRBD1. This CDR3 is built from 13 residues. CDR1 and CDR2 from the germline V gene are SNHLY and FYNNEI. The CDR3 is CTWGDRGNQPQHF. CDR3 sequence (DNA): TGTACCTGGGGGGACAGGGGCAATCAGCCCCAGCATTTT. Complete variable domain (other parts from reference TRBV2 and TRBJ1-5): EPEVTQTPSHQVTQMGQEVILRCVPISNHLYFYWYRQILGQKVEFLVSFYNNEISEKSEIFDDQFSVERPDGSNFTLKIRSTKLEDSAMYFCTWGDRGNQPQHFGDGTRLSIL.